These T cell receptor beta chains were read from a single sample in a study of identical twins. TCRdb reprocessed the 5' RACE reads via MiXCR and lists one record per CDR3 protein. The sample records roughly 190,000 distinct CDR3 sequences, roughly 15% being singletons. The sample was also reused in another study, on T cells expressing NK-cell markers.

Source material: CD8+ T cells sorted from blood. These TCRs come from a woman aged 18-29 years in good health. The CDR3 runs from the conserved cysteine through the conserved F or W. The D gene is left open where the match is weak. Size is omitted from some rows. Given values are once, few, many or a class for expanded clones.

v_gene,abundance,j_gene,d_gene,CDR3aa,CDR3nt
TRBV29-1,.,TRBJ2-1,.,CSVTGGDSYNEQFF,TGCAGCGTCACCGGGGGAGACTCCTACAATGAGCAGTTCTTC
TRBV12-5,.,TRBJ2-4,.,CASGLNWDDDGKNIQYF,TGTGCTAGTGGTTTAAACTGGGACGACGACGGCAAAAACATTCAGTACTTC
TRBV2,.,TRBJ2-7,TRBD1,CASSETLPGGNLYEQYF,TGTGCCAGCAGTGAAACCCTCCCAGGGGGCAATTTGTACGAGCAGTACTTC
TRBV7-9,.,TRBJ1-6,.,CASSTTGTVSSPLHF,TGTGCCAGCAGCACGACCGGGACGGTCAGTTCACCCCTCCACTTT
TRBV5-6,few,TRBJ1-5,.,CASSRGHNQPQHF,TGTGCCAGCAGCAGGGGCCACAATCAGCCCCAGCATTTT
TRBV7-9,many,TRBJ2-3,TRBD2,CASSPTSGSADTQYF,TGTGCCAGCAGTCCGACTAGCGGGAGCGCCGATACGCAGTATTTT
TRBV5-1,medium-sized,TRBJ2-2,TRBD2,CASTERRAGARTGELFF,TGCGCCAGCACTGAGAGGAGAGCGGGGGCGCGCACCGGGGAGCTGTTTTTT
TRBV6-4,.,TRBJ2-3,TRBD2,CASSPTAGGDTQYF,TGTGCCAGCAGTCCAACCGCGGGGGGGGATACGCAGTATTTT
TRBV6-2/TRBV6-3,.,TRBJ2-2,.,CASTVGTGELFF,TGTGCCAGCACAGTAGGCACCGGGGAGCTGTTTTTT
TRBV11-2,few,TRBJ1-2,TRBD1,CASSWTGSNYGYTF,TGTGCCAGCAGCTGGACAGGGAGTAACTATGGCTACACCTTC
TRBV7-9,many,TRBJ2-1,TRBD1,CASSYGQGPYNEQFF,TGTGCCAGCAGCTACGGACAGGGACCCTACAATGAGCAGTTCTTC
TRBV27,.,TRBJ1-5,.,CASGEGMPQHF,TGTGCCAGCGGCGAGGGGATGCCCCAGCATTTT
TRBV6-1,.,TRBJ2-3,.,CASARGGGDTQYF,TGTGCCAGCGCCAGGGGGGGAGGAGATACGCAGTATTTT
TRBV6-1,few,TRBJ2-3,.,CASIPSWGNTDTQYF,TGTGCCAGCATTCCCTCATGGGGCAACACAGATACGCAGTATTTT
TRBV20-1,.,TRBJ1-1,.,CSARPTSEGVNTEAFF,TGCAGTGCTAGACCGACTTCAGAGGGAGTGAACACTGAAGCTTTCTTT
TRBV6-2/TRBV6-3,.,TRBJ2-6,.,CASRPRLVAFPGANVLTF,TGTGCCAGCAGACCAAGACTAGTTGCCTTCCCGGGGGCCAACGTCCTGACTTTC
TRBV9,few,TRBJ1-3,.,CASSVHGGNSGNTIYF,TGTGCCAGCAGCGTCCATGGCGGGAACTCTGGAAACACCATATATTTT
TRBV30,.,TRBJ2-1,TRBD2,CAWSEREGYHEQFF,TGTGCCTGGAGTGAACGGGAGGGCTACCATGAGCAGTTCTTC
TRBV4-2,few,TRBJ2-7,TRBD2,CASSQELAGGSYEQYF,TGTGCCAGCAGCCAAGAACTAGCGGGGGGCTCCTACGAGCAGTACTTC
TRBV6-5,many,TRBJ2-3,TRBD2,CASSYSTIGEGADTQYF,TGTGCCAGCAGTTACTCGACGATCGGGGAGGGCGCAGATACGCAGTATTTT
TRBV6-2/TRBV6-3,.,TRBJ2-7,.,CASSYRGGHSYEQYF,TGTGCCAGCAGTTACCGCGGAGGGCACTCCTACGAGCAGTACTTC
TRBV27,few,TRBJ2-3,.,CASSFGFTDTQYF,TGTGCCAGCAGTTTTGGGTTCACAGATACGCAGTATTTT
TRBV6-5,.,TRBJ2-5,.,CASSFGSASLETQYF,TGTGCCAGCAGTTTTGGCTCTGCAAGCCTAGAGACCCAGTACTTC
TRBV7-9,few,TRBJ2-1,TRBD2,CASSGLAGGQDNEQFF,TGTGCCAGCAGCGGTCTAGCGGGAGGTCAGGACAATGAGCAGTTCTTC
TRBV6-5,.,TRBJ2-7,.,CASSYPRAVYEQYF,TGTGCCAGCAGTTACCCGCGAGCAGTCTACGAGCAGTACTTC
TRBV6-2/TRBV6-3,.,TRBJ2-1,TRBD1,CASLGQGDNEQFF,TGTGCCAGCCTAGGACAGGGTGACAATGAGCAGTTCTTC
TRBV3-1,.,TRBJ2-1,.,CASSQEVNNEQFF,TGTGCCAGCAGCCAAGAAGTGAACAATGAGCAGTTCTTC
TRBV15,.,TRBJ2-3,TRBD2,CATAAGGMDTQYF,TGTGCCACCGCGGCGGGGGGGATGGATACGCAGTATTTT
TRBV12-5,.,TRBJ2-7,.,CASVAGGWEQYF,TGTGCTAGTGTTGCGGGCGGGTGGGAGCAGTACTTC
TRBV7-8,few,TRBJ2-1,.,CASSLARFGAYNEQFF,TGTGCCAGCAGCTTAGCGAGATTTGGGGCCTACAATGAGCAGTTCTTC
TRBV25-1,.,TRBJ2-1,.,CASSEYEGDNEQFF,TGTGCCAGCAGTGAATATGAGGGTGACAATGAGCAGTTCTTC
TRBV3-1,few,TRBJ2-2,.,CASSSLGTGELFF,TGTGCCAGCAGCTCTCTGGGTACCGGGGAGCTGTTTTTT
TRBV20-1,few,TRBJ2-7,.,CSAREGSRGIYEQYF,TGCAGTGCTAGAGAAGGGAGCAGGGGTATCTACGAGCAGTACTTC